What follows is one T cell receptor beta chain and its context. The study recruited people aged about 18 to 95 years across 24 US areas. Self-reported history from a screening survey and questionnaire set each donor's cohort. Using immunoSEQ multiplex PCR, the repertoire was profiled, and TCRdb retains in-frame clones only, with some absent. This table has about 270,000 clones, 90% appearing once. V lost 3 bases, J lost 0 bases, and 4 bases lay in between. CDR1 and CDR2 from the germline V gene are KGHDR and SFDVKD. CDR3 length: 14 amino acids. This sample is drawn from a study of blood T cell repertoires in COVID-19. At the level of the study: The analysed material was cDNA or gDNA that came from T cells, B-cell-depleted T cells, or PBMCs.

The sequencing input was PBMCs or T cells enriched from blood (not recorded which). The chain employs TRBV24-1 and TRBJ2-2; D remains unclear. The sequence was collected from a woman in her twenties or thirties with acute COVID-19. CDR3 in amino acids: CATSDPSNTGELFF. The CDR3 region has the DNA TGTGCCACCAGTGATCCCTCGAACACCGGGGAGCTGTTTTTT.